Each of the 17 T cell receptor beta chains below was sequenced from the same sample in a study of T-cell memory formation after mild COVID-19. TCRdb re-derived calls from the 5' RACE reads in MiXCR, one entry per CDR3 protein. This table holds roughly 320,000 distinct CDR3 sequences, approximately 29% found once. The sample consisted of PBMCs or a T cell subset sorted from them (not recorded which). All receptors derive from an adult woman who had mild COVID-19 (a few samples of this study predate the infection). Cell type and time point are not known.

The sample holds a few counts of this clonotype. The chain links TRBV10-3 to TRBJ2-1, with D perhaps TRBD2 (5 bases). The V gene lost 6 bases and the J gene lost 6 bases, with 18 bases spanning the gap. The CDR3 length is 15 residues. Germline V gene data show CDR1 as ENHRY and CDR2 as SYGVKD. The CDR3 DNA sequence: TGTGCCATCAGGAGAACAGTCGAGGGCCCCAATGAGCAGTTCTTC. It specifies CAIRRTVEGPNEQFF.

J is TRBJ2-7 and V is TRBV4-2, with TRBD2 as a possible D gene (5 bases). Trimming took off 3 bases at V and 1 base at J, with 10 bases between the two ends. Per germline, CDR1 LGHNA and CDR2 YNFKEQ. The CDR3 has 14 residues. The CDR3 DNA sequence: TGTGCCAGCAGCCACGATCCGGGATCCTACGAGCAGTACTTC. Protein sequence: CASSHDPGSYEQYF.

This clonotype was counted between two and nine times. The chain recombines TRBV5-1 with TRBJ2-1, with 8 bases that match TRBD2. V lost 4 bases and J lost 7; bases outside the gene matches: 10. CDR3 length equals 15 residues. Germline CDR1 and CDR2: SGHRS and YFSETQ. Here the CDR3 reads CASSPEGTSPNEQFF. The CDR3, as DNA: TGCGCCAGCAGCCCTGAGGGGACTAGTCCAAATGAGCAGTTCTTC.

Written as DNA, the CDR3 is TGTGCCAGCAGCTATAGCGGCGAAGAGACCCAGTACTTC. Amino acids: CASSYSGEETQYF. This chain joins TRBV7-3 and TRBJ2-5, with D perhaps matching TRBD2 (6 bases). Germline values: CDR1 SGHTA, CDR2 FQGTGA. This CDR3 is 13 amino acids long. The germline V and J ends were trimmed by 4 bases and 3 bases, with 9 bases remaining between them.

This clonotype showed up just a few times. The chain has TRBV15 and TRBJ1-1; D gene ambiguous. The length of the CDR3 is 12 residues. Trimming shortened V by 8 bases and J by 0 bases, and 7 bases separated the two germline ends. Germline assignment: CDR1 LNHNV and CDR2 YYDKDF (reference sequence). CDR3 loop: CATEQLNTEAFF. The DNA of the CDR3 is TGTGCCACCGAACAGTTGAACACTGAAGCTTTCTTT.

The chain is built from TRBV7-9 and TRBJ1-1; 9 bases agree with TRBD1. Losses at the gene ends were 8 bases for V and 3 bases for J; bases not matched to a gene: 7. The CDR3 spans 14 residues. Germline values: CDR1 SEHNR, CDR2 FQNEAQ (reference sequence). The CDR3: CASDYRGRDTEAFF. DNA of the CDR3: TGTGCCAGCGACTACAGGGGGCGAGACACTGAAGCTTTCTTT.

V gene TRBV12-3 or TRBV12-4 combines with J gene TRBJ2-4; D gene uncertain. Trimming took off 5 bases at V and 0 bases at J, with 8 bases between the two ends. CDR3 length: 14 amino acids. The CDR3 sequence is CASSQKLAKNIQYF. CDR3 DNA sequence: TGTGCCAGCAGTCAAAAATTAGCCAAAAACATTCAGTACTTC.

This clonotype was recorded a few times. The chain is built from TRBV4-1 and TRBJ1-5, with D unresolved. Trimming left V 0 bases short and J 4 bases short, with 10 bases between. Germline V gene sequence: CDR1 MGHRA, CDR2 YSYEKL. The CDR3 sequence is 15 residues long. The CDR3 DNA reads TGCGCCAGCAGCCAAGAGAACAGCCTTAATCAGCCCCAGCATTTT. Translation gives CASSQENSLNQPQHF.

The rearrangement links TRBV12-3 or TRBV12-4 to TRBJ2-3; 13 bases agree with TRBD2. Unmatched junction bases numbered 18, after V lost 6 bases and J lost 0 bases. The length of the CDR3 is 21 residues. Here the CDR3 reads CASSLPPGLAGFGTSTDTQYF. The CDR3 DNA sequence: TGTGCCAGCAGCTTACCTCCGGGACTAGCGGGATTCGGTACTAGCACAGATACGCAGTATTTT.

This rearrangement joins TRBV6-5 to TRBJ2-7; TRBD1 agrees at 7 bases. The germline gives CDR1 MNHEY, CDR2 SVGAGI. The CDR3 spans 13 residues. Trimming took 6 bases from V and 7 from J; bases not matched to a gene: 9. DNA for the CDR3: TGTGCCAGCAGATCGGACAGGATAGGGGAGCAGTACTTC. Its protein is CASRSDRIGEQYF.

A few counts support this clonotype. V and J are TRBV2 and TRBJ2-2; 7 positions agree with TRBD2. From germline, CDR1 is SNHLY and CDR2 FYNNEI. The CDR3 totals 15 residues. V shed 6 bases, J shed 0 bases, and the junction held 4 bases outside the gene matches. The CDR3 sequence: CASSSSGANTGELFF. The CDR3 DNA reads TGTGCCAGCAGCTCTAGCGGCGCGAACACCGGGGAGCTGTTTTTT.

This clonotype is medium-sized. The V and J genes are TRBV28 and TRBJ1-1, with TRBD1 as a possible D gene (6 bases). The V end lost 3 bases, the J end lost 6 bases, and 17 bases lay between the germline ends. Germline V CDR1 and CDR2: MDHEN, SYDVKM. The CDR3 contains 15 residues. CDR3 in DNA: TGTGCCAGCAGTTTGAGGCAGGGGATCGTAGCTGAAGCTTTCTTT. It is translated as CASSLRQGIVAEAFF.

This chain uses TRBV6-5 with TRBJ2-7; D gene ambiguous. The CDR3 length is 13 residues. Germline CDR1 MNHEY, CDR2 SVGAGI. Trimming took off 0 bases at V and 6 bases at J, with 9 bases between the two ends. CDR3 DNA sequence: TGTGCCAGCAGTTACTCTTTGGGGTCCGAGCAGTACTTC. Residues: CASSYSLGSEQYF.

The CDR3 region is CASSYGALRGETQYF. The DNA of the CDR3 is TGCGCCAGCAGCTATGGGGCCCTGAGGGGAGAGACCCAGTACTTC. This chain connects TRBV5-1 to TRBJ2-5, with D perhaps matching TRBD1 or TRBD2 (5 bases each). CDR1 and CDR2 (germline): SGHRS, YFSETQ. V lost 3 bases to trimming and J lost 4 bases, with 16 bases between them. CDR3 size: 15 residues. Full variable domain (outside the CDR3, taken from reference TRBV5-1 and TRBJ2-5): KAGVTQTPRYLIKTRGQQVTLSCSPISGHRSVSWYQQTPGQGLQFLFEYFSETQRNKGNFPGRFSGRQFSNSRSEMNVSTLELGDSALYLCASSYGALRGETQYFGPGTRLLVL.

The rearrangement uses TRBV23-1 and TRBJ2-3; a possible D gene is TRBD2 (6 bases). TRBV23-1 qualifies as an ORF whose function is uncertain. The CDR3 consists of 17 residues. V lost 2 bases and J 2 bases, leaving 17 bases between the germline ends. CDR3 coding DNA: TGCGCCAGCAGTCAACCGGGGGACTCGATCACCACAGATACGCAGTATTTT. Its protein product is CASSQPGDSITTDTQYF.

The rearrangement links TRBV2 to TRBJ2-1; D possibly corresponds to TRBD2 (5 bases). The CDR3 totals 13 residues. Trimming took off 7 bases at V and 6 bases at J, with 13 bases between the two ends. CDR1 SNHLY and CDR2 FYNNEI come from the germline V gene. The CDR3 spells CASTRELSNEQFF. CDR3 nucleotides: TGTGCCAGCACGAGGGAGTTGAGCAATGAGCAGTTCTTC.

In this sample, this clonotype turned up many times. One end of the junction does not line up with germline, which may come from a read error. This chain links TRBV5-1 with TRBJ2-3; D gene uncertain. The CDR3 runs 12 residues. The germline V gene encodes CDR1 SGHRS and CDR2 YFSETQ. The chain's CDR3 is CASSLLTDTQYF. CDR3 sequence (DNA): TGTGCCAGCAGCTTGCTGACAGATACGCAGTATTTT.